These 18 T cell receptor beta chains were all obtained from the same sample, sequenced in a study. TCRdb fed the 5' RACE reads into MiXCR, producing one record per CDR3 protein. The sample has about 43,000 distinct CDR3 sequences, 20% to 25% seen once. Cells sorted as Tregs were CD4+, CD25+ and CD127-/low. The sequenced sample was Tregs sorted from a lymph node. All receptors derive from a female donor with breast cancer.

This clonotype was seen repeatedly, ten times or more. J is TRBJ2-5 and V is TRBV12-3 or TRBV12-4; D ambiguous. The CDR3 has 12 residues. V lost 5 bases and J lost 5, with 9 bases in between. The CDR3 DNA follows: TGTGCCAGCAGTGTGGCTCGGGAGACCCAGTACTTC. Amino acids: CASSVARETQYF.

At least ten counts were recorded for this clonotype. V usage is TRBV9 and J usage is TRBJ1-5; 8 positions agree with TRBD1. Looked up from germline, CDR1 is SGDLS and CDR2 is YYNGEE. This CDR3 is 14 amino acids long. V lost 2 bases to trimming and J lost 6 bases; unmatched junction nucleotides: 4. The CDR3 region has the DNA TGTGCCAGCAGCGTGACAGGGGAAAGTCAGCCCCAGCATTTT. Its translation: CASSVTGESQPQHF.

This clonotype is termed medium-sized (0.01 to 0.1%). The V call is TRBV12-3 or TRBV12-4, the J call TRBJ2-1, with a tentative D call TRBD2 (5 bases). V lost 6 bases, J lost 9 bases, and 12 bases lay in between. This CDR3 spans 12 amino acids. The CDR3 bases are TGTGCCAGCAGAGTCACTAGGAGTGAGCAGTTCTTC. Residues: CASRVTRSEQFF.

Turning to this clonotype: The CDR3 does not end in the conserved phenylalanine or tryptophan, so this is likely a read error. The DNA is omitted, as the CDR3 cannot be located on it reliably, and the CDR3 follows TCRdb's listing. V usage is TRBV27 and J usage is TRBJ2-1; the D call TRBD1 from the table was never checked on the DNA. The CDR3 sequence runs 9 residues, both termini included. In germline, CDR1 is MNHEY, CDR2 SMNVEV (reference sequence). CDR3 loop: CASSWTGGI.

This clonotype was seen only a few times. The V call is TRBV6-6, the J call TRBJ2-6, with D hard to call. Per germline, CDR1 MNHNY and CDR2 SVGAGI (reference sequence). The CDR3 sequence is 14 residues long. The ends were cut back, 5 bases at V and 4 bases at J, with 9 bases in the middle. As DNA, the CDR3 is TGTGCCAGCAGTCGGCTGGGGGGGGCCAACGTCCTGACTTTC. This translates into CASSRLGGANVLTF.

The sample holds many counts of this clonotype. The chain recombines TRBV9 with TRBJ2-1; the match to TRBD2 covers 8 bases. V dropped 4 bases and J dropped 2; count of bases not matched to a gene: 14. This CDR3 comprises 18 residues. Per germline, CDR1 SGDLS and CDR2 YYNGEE. The CDR3 region is CASSPRLTPGLAYNEQFF. The CDR3 DNA is TGTGCCAGCAGCCCACGTCTAACCCCGGGACTAGCCTACAATGAGCAGTTCTTC.

This clonotype ranks as medium-sized. The rearrangement links TRBV5-1 to TRBJ2-1, with 8 bases fitting TRBD2. With 5 bases clipped from V and 5 bases from J, the junction kept 3 bases outside the gene matches. CDR1 is SGHRS and CDR2 is YFSETQ in the germline V gene. The CDR3 runs to 13 residues. CDR3 amino acids: CASRLAGHNEQFF. The DNA of the CDR3 is TGCGCCAGCAGGCTAGCGGGTCACAATGAGCAGTTCTTC.

This clonotype turned up a few times. The chain couples TRBV2 to TRBJ1-2; the D gene is possibly TRBD1 (6 bases). V lost 3 bases and J lost 4, with 15 bases in between. The germline gives CDR1 SNHLY, CDR2 FYNNEI. The CDR3 runs to 15 residues. The CDR3 sequence: CASSDYGGRAYGYTF. In nucleotides, the CDR3 is TGTGCCAGCAGTGATTATGGGGGGCGGGCCTATGGCTACACCTTC.

This clonotype was counted ten times or more. The gene calls are TRBV5-1 and TRBJ2-5; D not certain. This CDR3 comprises 12 residues. Trimming cost V 2 bases and J 5 bases, with 7 bases left between them. Germline V CDR1 and CDR2: SGHRS, YFSETQ. Here the CDR3 reads CASSFAMETQYF. DNA of the CDR3: TGCGCCAGCAGCTTTGCAATGGAGACCCAGTACTTC. The full variable domain, in which reference TRBV5-1 and TRBJ2-5 provide the parts outside the CDR3, is KAGVTQTPRYLIKTRGQQVTLSCSPISGHRSVSWYQQTPGQGLQFLFEYFSETQRNKGNFPGRFSGRQFSNSRSEMNVSTLELGDSALYLCASSFAMETQYFGPGTRLLVL.

The rearrangement uses TRBV12-3 or TRBV12-4 and TRBJ2-2; TRBD1 matches 7 bases. The CDR3 totals 13 residues. V trimming: 6 bases; J trimming: 7 bases; junction bases outside the gene matches: 5. CDR3 nucleotides: TGTGCCAGCAGCCCGACAGGGTTCGGGGAGCTGTTTTTT. This sequence encodes CASSPTGFGELFF.

This clonotype has at least ten counts. The V call is TRBV6-6, the J call TRBJ2-1; D is ambiguous. CDR1 is MNHNY and CDR2 is SVGAGI in the germline V gene (reference sequence). The CDR3 contains 16 residues. With 5 bases removed from V and 3 bases from J, the gap between germline ends came to 17 bases. CDR3 sequence: CASSPPVVYHYNEQFF. The CDR3 DNA is TGTGCCAGCAGTCCCCCGGTGGTATACCACTACAATGAGCAGTTCTTC.

In its sample, this clonotype was seen a few times. The chain joins TRBV5-1 to TRBJ1-1, with 7 positions matching TRBD1. The CDR3 runs to 13 residues. The J segment lost 7 bases and the V segment lost 0 bases, leaving 3 bases of the junction unmatched. Germline CDR1 reads SGHRS; CDR2 reads YFSETQ. CDR3 DNA sequence: TGCGCCAGCAGCTTGGATCCAGGGGGTGAAGCTTTCTTT. Translation: CASSLDPGGEAFF.

This clonotype has a count of ten or more. V usage is TRBV27 and J usage is TRBJ2-1; D call uncertain. Germline CDR1 MNHEY, CDR2 SMNVEV (reference sequence). V dropped 6 bases and J dropped 5 bases, with 11 bases sitting between them. The CDR3 extends over 13 amino acids. The CDR3 loop is CASRDLTHNEQFF. CDR3 nucleotides: TGTGCCAGCAGAGACCTGACACACAATGAGCAGTTCTTC.

This clonotype was detected a few times. The rearrangement uses TRBV12-3 or TRBV12-4 and TRBJ2-3, with D possibly TRBD2 on 6 matching bases. The germline V and J ends were trimmed by 7 bases and 8 bases, with 16 bases remaining between them. The CDR3 runs 13 residues. In DNA, the CDR3 is TGTGCCAGCACGTCTAGCGACGAGGGTACGCAGTATTTT. Amino acid sequence: CASTSSDEGTQYF.

In its sample, this clonotype was seen a few times. The chain combines TRBV12-3 or TRBV12-4 with TRBJ2-7, with 9 bases matching TRBD1. Trimming removed 6 bases from V and 1 base from J; junction bases left unmatched: 25. CDR3 size: 21 residues. The CDR3 DNA reads as TGTGCCAGCAGCTATCGACCACGATTCCTCCAAGGGACAGGGAAGTCCTACGAGCAGTACTTC. Amino acid sequence: CASSYRPRFLQGTGKSYEQYF.

The genes are TRBV20-1 and TRBJ2-1, with 11 positions matching TRBD2. J was trimmed by 6 bases and V by 3 bases; bases with no gene match: 4. CDR1 is DFQATT and CDR2 is SNEGSKA in the germline V gene (reference sequence). CDR3 length: 14 amino acids. CDR3 residues: CSARGLAGGNEQFF. In DNA, the CDR3 is TGCAGTGCTAGGGGGCTAGCGGGAGGCAATGAGCAGTTCTTC.

In its sample, this clonotype was seen a few times. The chain employs TRBV4-1 and TRBJ2-4; 9 bases fit TRBD2. Germline assignment: CDR1 MGHRA and CDR2 YSYEKL. V was pared by 0 bases and J by 3 bases, with 9 bases of the junction left unmatched. This CDR3 is 18 amino acids long. Here the CDR3 reads CASSQDLDSGSDKNIQYF. CDR3 coding DNA: TGCGCCAGCAGCCAAGATTTGGATAGCGGGAGTGACAAAAACATTCAGTACTTC.

This clonotype was found a few times. This sequence joins TRBV9 and TRBJ2-5; weak D call: TRBD2 (5 bases). Germline V gene data show CDR1 as SGDLS and CDR2 as YYNGEE. Trimming pared 0 bases from V and 5 bases from J, leaving 17 bases between. This CDR3 comprises 16 residues. The CDR3 sequence is CASSVAGLTTGETQYF. In DNA, the CDR3 is TGTGCCAGCAGCGTAGCTGGGCTCACGACGGGGGAGACCCAGTACTTC.